The 4 T cell receptor beta chains reported below all come from one sample, sequenced in a study of post-analysis software for immune sequencing data. Whole-study results and caveats: TRBV5-6, TRBV5-1 and TRBV20-1 belonged to a set of roughly five TRBV segments that were more frequent in patients than controls.

cDNA libraries of TCR beta carried unique molecular identifiers. TCRdb reprocessed the PCR reads with MiXCR, giving one entry per CDR3 protein. The sample has hundreds of thousands of distinct CDR3 sequences, 35% to 45% seen once; the top ten hold around 5%. These TCRs are of unknown antigen specificity. Sequenced input: blood. The origin of the receptors is a girl aged 10 to 17 with multiple sclerosis.

J is TRBJ2-7 and V is TRBV12-3 or TRBV12-4; D remains unclear. V was shortened by 5 bases and J by 0 bases, with 11 bases between the two germline ends. The CDR3 is 14 residues long. The CDR3, as DNA: TGTGCCAGCAGTCACACCAAGAGCTCCTACGAGCAGTACTTC. Amino acid sequence: CASSHTKSSYEQYF.

The rearrangement links TRBV30 to TRBJ2-7, with no clear D. Trimming took off 0 bases at V and 2 bases at J, with 5 bases between the two ends. CDR1 is GTSNPN, CDR2 SVGIG, per germline (reference sequence). The CDR3 has 12 amino acids. The CDR3 loop reads CAWSVRPYEQYF. In DNA form, the CDR3 reads TGTGCCTGGAGTGTACGACCCTACGAGCAGTACTTC.

With respect to this clonotype: A much more abundant neighbour one base away suggests this may be a read error. The rearrangement links TRBV6-5 to TRBJ2-5; D might be TRBD2 (6 bases). V lost 2 bases, J lost 11 bases, and 18 bases lay in between. The germline V gene has CDR1 MNHEY and CDR2 SVGAGI. The length of the CDR3 is 14 residues. The CDR3 protein is CASSYGGVENEQYF. CDR3 sequence (DNA): TGTGCCAGCAGTTACGGCGGGGTTGAGAATGAGCAGTACTTC.

Points on this clonotype: Being one base from a much bigger clone, this may be a read error. The chain combines TRBV18 with TRBJ1-5; 7 bases agree with TRBD1. This CDR3 contains 14 residues. Germline-derived CDR1 and CDR2 are KGHSH and LQKENI. With 4 bases clipped from V and 6 bases from J, the junction kept 6 bases outside the gene matches. The CDR3 region has the DNA TGTGCCAGCTCACACAGGGGATCCATTCAGCCCCAGCATTTT. Translated, it gives CASSHRGSIQPQHF.